This T cell receptor (beta chain) was obtained from a study of blood T cell repertoires in COVID-19. Study as a whole: Sources were T cells, B-cell-depleted T cells, or PBMCs; the material itself was cDNA or gDNA.

Under the authors' procedure: Nucleated cell number was recorded as an estimate derived from reference gene primer amplification. The table came from immunoSEQ multiplex PCR; TCRdb's copy has only in-frame clones and leaves some out. That table furnishes V, J and clone size, whereas the DNA furnished D and trimming. The table has 400,000 to 550,000 clones, roughly nine tenths seen once. Residents of over 20 US areas, aged about 18 to 89 years, made up the participants. Categorization into cohorts depended on clinical history that participants reported. Material for sequencing was PBMCs or T cells enriched from blood (not recorded which). The clonotype comes from a woman aged 18-29 years with acute COVID-19.

The chain's CDR3 is CASSLDTGTGGRGRTF. The CDR3 bases are TGTGCCAGCAGCTTGGACACCGGGACAGGGGGCCGGGGGAGGACCTTC. The chain is built from TRBV7-9 and TRBJ1-2, with 12 bases matching TRBD1. The germline V gene encodes CDR1 SEHNR and CDR2 FQNEAQ (reference sequence). This CDR3 comprises 16 residues. Trimming removed 3 bases from V and 14 bases from J; junction bases left unmatched: 16.